The 30 T cell receptor beta chains below were found in one sample sequenced in a study of blood T cell repertoires in COVID-19 (dated by TCRdb to 2019 to 2021). The library was generated by the immunoSEQ multiplex PCR assay. Sourced from immuneACCESS, this table was stored by TCRdb with only in-frame sequences that have V and J called. A share of the clones is absent; for the studies checked, an unresolved V gene accounts for under half, and the remainder has no known explanation. This sample is represented by under 95,000 clones; roughly nine tenths of them were singletons. More than 4.5% of the sample rests with the top ten. The specimen was peripheral blood. The receptors come from a man aged 55 to 69 with acute or convalescent COVID-19.

The genes are TRBV4-1 and TRBJ2-1; 8 bases are shared with TRBD2. V was clipped by 2 bases and J by 5 bases; unmatched bases: 11. CDR1 and CDR2 (germline): MGHRA, YSYEKL. This CDR3 spans 17 amino acids. CDR3 sequence (DNA): TGCGCCAGCAGCCAATCGACTAGCGCCCGGGTGGACAATGAGCAGTTCTTC. As protein: CASSQSTSARVDNEQFF.

This rearrangement joins TRBV7-8 to TRBJ1-1; D is ambiguous. From germline, CDR1 is SGHVS and CDR2 FQNEAQ. V was shortened by 1 base and J by 10 bases, with 16 bases between the two germline ends. This CDR3 is 14 amino acids long. CDR3 sequence: CASSLDEAVYSAFF. CDR3 nucleotide sequence: TGTGCCAGCAGCTTAGATGAGGCCGTATATTCAGCTTTCTTT. Complete variable domain (other parts from reference TRBV7-8 and TRBJ1-1): GAGVSQSPRYKVAKRGQDVALRCDPISGHVSLFWYQQALGQGPEFLTYFQNEAQLDKSGLPSDRFFAERPEGSVSTLKIQRTQQEDSAVYLCASSLDEAVYSAFFGQGTRLTVV.

The V gene is TRBV2, the J gene TRBJ2-2, with TRBD2 as a possible D gene (5 bases). Trimming left V 6 bases short and J 2 bases short, with 19 bases between. The CDR3 runs to 17 residues. Germline V lookup: CDR1 SNHLY, CDR2 FYNNEI. The CDR3 DNA is TGTGCCAGCAGGGAGGCAGGAGGTACGGCTAACACCGGGGAGCTGTTTTTT. It codes for CASREAGGTANTGELFF.

V usage is TRBV7-6 and J usage is TRBJ2-2; D not resolved. The CDR3 contains 13 residues. Per the germline V gene, CDR1 is SGHVS and CDR2 is FNYEAQ. The V end was cut by 4 bases, the J end by 4 bases, with 7 bases between. DNA of the CDR3: TGTGCCAGCAGCTCTCTCAGCACCGGGGAGCTGTTTTTT. Protein sequence: CASSSLSTGELFF.

The V gene is TRBV2, the J gene TRBJ1-1, with a weak D call TRBD1 (6 bases). This CDR3 spans 15 amino acids. CDR1 and CDR2 from the germline V gene are SNHLY and FYNNEI. The V end was cut by 3 bases, the J end by 1 base, with 12 bases between. The CDR3 nucleotides are TGTGCCAGCAGTGAGCGATTGGGACAGAACACTGAAGCTTTCTTT. It codes for CASSERLGQNTEAFF.

The chain couples TRBV6-2 or TRBV6-3 to TRBJ2-7; D perhaps matches TRBD2 (6 bases). The CDR3 consists of 16 residues. Deletions cut 3 bases from V and 6 bases from J, with 21 bases between. Germline lookup yields CDR1 MNHEY and CDR2 SVGEGT. This CDR3 reads CASSYFGIQGSGEQYF. In DNA form, the CDR3 reads TGTGCCAGCAGTTATTTCGGTATTCAGGGTAGCGGCGAGCAGTACTTC.

With respect to this clone: Other DNA sequences in this specimen translate into the identical CDR3. The chain has TRBV3-1 (or the pseudogene TRBV3-2) and TRBJ1-1; possibly TRBD1 for D (5 bases). The CDR3 consists of 14 residues. Germline V lookup: CDR1 LGHDT, CDR2 YNNKEL (reference sequence). Trimming left V 1 base short and J 3 bases short, with 9 bases between. CDR3 loop: CASSQGWGDTEAFF. As DNA, the CDR3 is TGTGCCAGCAGCCAAGGGTGGGGGGACACTGAAGCTTTCTTT.

The V call is TRBV7-2, the J call TRBJ1-6; TRBD1 aligns across 11 bases. The CDR3 is 16 amino acids. Germline trimming cut 5 bases from V and 2 bases from J; bases unmatched to any gene: 2. The V gene's germline CDR1 is SGHTA and CDR2 FQGNSA. CDR3 protein: CASSGQGATYNSPLHF. The CDR3 DNA follows: TGTGCCAGCAGCGGACAGGGGGCAACCTATAATTCACCCCTCCACTTT.

This rearrangement joins TRBV5-6 to TRBJ1-2; a weak D match, TRBD1 (5 bases). V dropped 1 base and J dropped 0 bases, with 13 bases sitting between them. This CDR3 has 16 residues. Germline assignment: CDR1 SGHDT and CDR2 YYEEEE. CDR3 in amino acids: CASSLKTSGPNYGYTF. The CDR3 nucleotides read TGTGCCAGCAGCTTGAAGACCTCAGGGCCTAACTATGGCTACACCTTC. The full variable domain, rest sourced from reference TRBV5-6 and TRBJ1-2, is DAGVTQSPTHLIKTRGQQVTLRCSPKSGHDTVSWYQQALGQGPQFIFQYYEEEERQRGNFPDRFSGHQFPNYSSELNVNALLLGDSALYLCASSLKTSGPNYGYTFGSGTRLTVV.

The V gene is TRBV6-5, the J gene TRBJ1-2; TRBD1 might be the D (5 bases). Germline V CDR1 and CDR2: MNHEY, SVGAGI. CDR3 length: 14 amino acids. V was shortened by 3 bases and J by 3 bases, with 11 bases between the two germline ends. The CDR3 is CASSYNTGDYGYTF. CDR3 in DNA: TGTGCCAGCAGTTATAACACAGGAGACTATGGCTACACCTTC.

The chain joins TRBV5-6 to TRBJ1-2; 8 bases are shared with TRBD1. The CDR3 spans 17 residues. J gave up 3 bases and V 4 bases, and 14 bases lay outside the gene matches. Germline loops: CDR1 SGHDT, CDR2 YYEEEE. The CDR3 region is CASSQPPRDRYHYGYTF. CDR3 bases: TGTGCCAGCAGCCAACCTCCCCGGGACAGGTACCACTATGGCTACACCTTC.

The V and J genes are TRBV9 and TRBJ2-2; TRBD2 agrees at 11 bases. This CDR3 comprises 16 residues. In germline, CDR1 is SGDLS, CDR2 YYNGEE. After removal of 3 bases from V and 3 bases from J, the junction contained 4 bases not matched to a gene. CDR3 coding DNA: TGTGCCAGCAGCGCTAGCGGGGGGTCTTACACCGGGGAGCTGTTTTTT. This encodes CASSASGGSYTGELFF.

The genes are TRBV28 and TRBJ1-4; 9 bases agree with TRBD1. Trimming removed 4 bases from V and 11 bases from J; junction bases left unmatched: 11. In germline, CDR1 is MDHEN, CDR2 SYDVKM. The CDR3 length is 15 residues. CDR3: CASSSRDRVVEKLFF. The CDR3 DNA is TGTGCCAGCAGTTCCCGGGACAGGGTGGTCGAGAAACTGTTTTTT.

This chain joins TRBV29-1 and TRBJ2-1; 8 nucleotides align to TRBD1. CDR3 length: 15 residues. V lost 1 base and J lost 8; bases outside the gene matches: 10. Germline V gene lookup returns CDR1 SQVTM and CDR2 ANQGSEA. The CDR3 region has the DNA TGCAGCGTTGAAGGCGTGCAGGGGGCTATGTATGAGCAGTTCTTC. Amino acids: CSVEGVQGAMYEQFF.

V usage is TRBV5-1 and J usage is TRBJ1-6; 9 positions match TRBD1. The V and J ends lost 1 base and 5 bases, in that order; junction bases with no gene match: 7. The germline CDR1 and CDR2 sequences are SGHRS and YFSETQ. The CDR3 length is 17 residues. CDR3 bases: TGCGCCAGCAGCTTGACGCTACAGGGGGCGAATAATTCACCCCTCCACTTT. Translated, it gives CASSLTLQGANNSPLHF.

V usage is TRBV6-6 and J usage is TRBJ2-5; 11 nucleotides align to TRBD1. J gave up 5 bases and V 0 bases, and 2 bases lay outside the gene matches. The CDR3 extends over 15 amino acids. Germline loops: CDR1 MNHNY, CDR2 SVGAGI (reference sequence). The CDR3 DNA follows: TGTGCCAGCAGTTACTCCGGACAGGGGGCTGAGACCCAGTACTTC. Its protein product is CASSYSGQGAETQYF.

The rearrangement links TRBV5-1 to TRBJ2-3, with D maybe TRBD2 (5 bases). Trimming took 2 bases from V and 0 from J, leaving 7 bases between them. Germline V gene lookup returns CDR1 SGHRS and CDR2 YFSETQ. The CDR3 extends over 14 amino acids. The CDR3 nucleotides are TGCGCCAGCAGCTTCGGACTGAGCACAGATACGCAGTATTTT. This codes for CASSFGLSTDTQYF.

This chain connects TRBV30 to TRBJ1-2, with 8 bases matching TRBD1. Germline lookup yields CDR1 GTSNPN and CDR2 SVGIG (reference sequence). This CDR3 has 14 residues. The junction had 7 bases not matched to a gene; V was cut back by 0 bases and J by 7 bases. In DNA, the CDR3 is TGTGCCTGGAGTGTACGTCAGGGGGCGGCTGGCTACACCTTC. Encoded protein: CAWSVRQGAAGYTF.

The rearrangement links TRBV30 to TRBJ1-3; the D is unclear. Germline CDR1 is GTSNPN and CDR2 is SVGIG (reference sequence). This CDR3 spans 13 amino acids. Trimming shortened V by 2 bases and J by 0 bases, and 5 bases separated the two germline ends. The CDR3 loop is CAWSISSGNTIYF. The CDR3 DNA sequence: TGTGCCTGGAGTATTAGCTCTGGAAACACCATATATTTT.

The chain has TRBV7-8 and TRBJ2-5; D gene unclear. Looked up from germline, CDR1 is SGHVS and CDR2 is FQNEAQ. This CDR3 is built from 15 residues. V was shortened by 5 bases and J by 0 bases, with 13 bases between the two germline ends. The DNA of the CDR3 is TGTGCCAGCAGCCCCCGAGGCACCCACCAAGAGACCCAGTACTTC. Its protein product is CASSPRGTHQETQYF.

V is TRBV7-2 and J is TRBJ1-5, with TRBD1 matching over 10 bases. V trimming: 1 base; J trimming: 3 bases; junction bases outside the gene matches: 9. CDR3 length equals 18 residues. Looked up from germline, CDR1 is SGHTA and CDR2 is FQGNSA. Here the CDR3 reads CASSLDLWTGGINQPQHF. CDR3 DNA sequence: TGTGCCAGCAGCTTAGATTTGTGGACAGGGGGAATCAATCAGCCCCAGCATTTT.

The rearrangement links TRBV24-1 to TRBJ2-1; D might be TRBD1 (5 bases). The germline gives CDR1 KGHDR, CDR2 SFDVKD. The V gene lost 0 bases and the J gene lost 1 base, with 12 bases spanning the gap. CDR3 length: 17 residues. CDR3 loop: CATSDLVGPRSYNEQFF. The CDR3 nucleotides read TGTGCCACCAGTGATTTGGTGGGGCCTCGGTCCTACAATGAGCAGTTCTTC.

The rearrangement uses TRBV3-1 (or the pseudogene TRBV3-2) and TRBJ1-4, with 8 bases that match TRBD1. Trimming removed 2 bases from V and 7 bases from J; junction bases left unmatched: 15. Germline V gene sequence: CDR1 LGHDT, CDR2 YNNKEL (reference sequence). This CDR3 spans 18 amino acids. The CDR3 nucleotides read TGTGCCAGCAGCCAAACACTGCTCCCCGGGACAGGATTTGAAAAACTGTTTTTT. This gives the protein CASSQTLLPGTGFEKLFF.

The table lists this clone with a count of one. The gene calls are TRBV6-5 and TRBJ2-5, with TRBD2 matching over 11 bases. CDR1 and CDR2 (germline): MNHEY, SVGAGI. The junction had 7 bases not matched to a gene; V was cut back by 6 bases and J by 10 bases. The CDR3 contains 13 residues. For the CDR3, the DNA is TGTGCCAGCAGGTACGTGACTAGCGGGGACCAGTACTTC. Translating gives CASRYVTSGDQYF.

The V call is TRBV6-5, the J call TRBJ1-4; the D is unclear. From germline, CDR1 is MNHEY and CDR2 SVGAGI. V was trimmed by 0 bases and J by 5 bases, leaving 10 bases between them. CDR3 length: 15 amino acids. DNA of the CDR3: TGTGCCAGCAGTTACTCGGGCAGTCGGAATGAAAAACTGTTTTTT. This codes for CASSYSGSRNEKLFF.

The chain couples TRBV7-2 to TRBJ2-3; possible D gene TRBD1, 5 bases. The CDR3 extends over 14 amino acids. In germline, CDR1 is SGHTA, CDR2 FQGNSA. Trimming pared 2 bases from V and 2 bases from J, leaving 8 bases between. CDR3 amino acids: CASSLPGITDTQYF. CDR3 DNA: TGTGCCAGCAGCTTACCAGGGATCACAGATACGCAGTATTTT.

In nucleotides, the CDR3 is TGCGCCAGCAGCCAGGGACTAGCGGGGGCGGGGGAGCAGTACTTC. Residues: CASSQGLAGAGEQYF. The chain combines TRBV4-3 with TRBJ2-7; the match to TRBD2 covers 14 bases. In germline, CDR1 is LGHNA, CDR2 YSLEER. J gave up 7 bases and V 3 bases, and 5 bases lay outside the gene matches. This CDR3 comprises 15 residues.

This clone was picked up one time. The chain is built from TRBV5-8 and TRBJ2-1; TRBD1 matches at 12 bases. Trimming removed 2 bases from V and 7 bases from J; junction bases left unmatched: 7. This CDR3 region has 16 residues. The germline CDR1 and CDR2 sequences are SGHTS and YDEGEE. CDR3 amino acids: CASSFSGTGGWNEQFF. The CDR3 DNA is TGTGCCAGCAGCTTCTCCGGGACAGGGGGCTGGAATGAGCAGTTCTTC.

A single count supports this clone. The chain combines TRBV19 with TRBJ1-5, with D maybe TRBD1 (5 bases). The ends were cut back, 0 bases at V and 8 bases at J, with 14 bases in the middle. There are 15 residues in the CDR3. The germline gives CDR1 LNHDA, CDR2 SQIVND (reference sequence). The CDR3 loop is CASSIDPGVGEPQHF. The CDR3, as DNA: TGTGCCAGTAGTATAGACCCGGGAGTAGGGGAGCCCCAGCATTTT. Drawing the rest from reference TRBV19 and TRBJ1-5, the complete variable domain is DGGITQSPKYLFRKEGQNVTLSCEQNLNHDAMYWYRQDPGQGLRLIYYSQIVNDFQKGDIAEGYSVSREKKESFPLTVTSAQKNPTAFYLCASSIDPGVGEPQHFGDGTRLSIL.

The table lists this clone with a few counts. V usage is TRBV19 and J usage is TRBJ1-5; TRBD1 is a possible D gene (5 bases). The V gene's germline CDR1 is LNHDA and CDR2 SQIVND (reference sequence). Trimming removed 3 bases from V and 6 bases from J, with 15 bases in between. This CDR3 is 15 amino acids long. The CDR3 sequence is CASSIAGGGIQPQHF. CDR3 in DNA: TGTGCCAGTAGTATTGCTGGGGGAGGGATTCAGCCCCAGCATTTT.